The 25 T cell receptor beta chains listed next were all sequenced from one sample in a study of blood T cell repertoires in COVID-19. TCRdb keeps only in-frame clones here, not all; method: immunoSEQ multiplex PCR. Of 90,000 to 100,000 clones in the sample, 84% were seen once. The source material was peripheral blood. The receptors derive from a man aged 65 to 79 with active or convalescent COVID-19.

This sequence joins TRBV7-2 and TRBJ2-3, with TRBD1 as a possible D gene (6 bases). Germline V gives CDR1 SGHTA, CDR2 FQGNSA. This CDR3 comprises 15 residues. Trimming cost V 2 bases and J 0 bases, with 9 bases left between them. The CDR3: CASSLRTESTDTQYF. CDR3 sequence (DNA): TGTGCCAGCAGCTTAAGGACAGAAAGCACAGATACGCAGTATTTT. The variable domain in full, completed from reference TRBV7-2 and TRBJ2-3, reads GAGVSQSPSNKVTEKGKDVELRCDPISGHTALYWYRQSLGQGLEFLIYFQGNSAPDKSGLPSDRFSAERTGGSVSTLTIQRTQQEDSAVYLCASSLRTESTDTQYFGPGTRLTVL.

A single count supports this clone. J is TRBJ1-6 and V is TRBV18, with 7 bases aligning to TRBD1. Per germline, CDR1 KGHSH and CDR2 LQKENI. The CDR3 is 13 residues long. V dropped 2 bases and J dropped 8; count of bases not matched to a gene: 0. The CDR3 bases are TGTGCCAGCTCACCAACAGGGGATTCACCCCTCCACTTT. This sequence encodes CASSPTGDSPLHF.

The V gene is TRBV28, the J gene TRBJ1-5; maybe TRBD1 (6 bases). Germline V gives CDR1 MDHEN, CDR2 SYDVKM. CDR3 length: 15 amino acids. Trimming stripped 3 bases from V and 6 bases from J, with 15 bases between. The CDR3 DNA follows: TGTGCCAGCAGTTTGGGTCAAACAGGGTTTCAGCCCCAGCATTTT. Its protein product is CASSLGQTGFQPQHF.

This clone was counted only a few times. V usage is TRBV28 and J usage is TRBJ2-7, with TRBD1 matching 7 bases. The CDR3 consists of 14 residues. V trimming: 8 bases; J trimming: 4 bases; junction bases outside the gene matches: 11. The germline V gene has CDR1 MDHEN and CDR2 SYDVKM. The CDR3 reads CASSHQRGRYEQYF. CDR3 coding DNA: TGTGCCAGCTCCCATCAGAGGGGGCGGTACGAGCAGTACTTC. Drawing the rest from reference TRBV28 and TRBJ2-7, the complete variable domain is DVKVTQSSRYLVKRTGEKVFLECVQDMDHENMFWYRQDPGLGLRLIYFSYDVKMKEKGDIPEGYSVSREKKERFSLILESASTNQTSMYLCASSHQRGRYEQYFGPGTRLTVT.

This rearrangement joins TRBV20-1 to TRBJ2-7; the D gene is possibly TRBD1 (5 bases). V was cut by 5 bases and J by 2 bases, with 7 bases left in between. This CDR3 contains 11 residues. The V gene's germline CDR1 is DFQATT and CDR2 SNEGSKA (reference sequence). As DNA, the CDR3 is TGCAGTGCTCTGGACACCTACGAGCAGTACTTC. It yields the protein CSALDTYEQYF.

The V and J genes are TRBV6-1 and TRBJ1-5, with unresolved D. The germline CDR1 and CDR2 sequences are MNHNS and SASEGT. Trimming stripped 1 base from V and 7 bases from J, with 23 bases between. The CDR3 is 18 amino acids. CDR3 amino acids: CASSEESTRGLGGQPQHF. CDR3 in DNA: TGTGCCAGCAGTGAAGAATCTACACGAGGCCTCGGAGGCCAGCCCCAGCATTTT.

V usage is TRBV10-3 and J usage is TRBJ2-2; weak D call: TRBD1 (6 bases). The CDR3 consists of 16 residues. V was pared by 0 bases and J by 2 bases, with 10 bases between. CDR1 and CDR2 from the germline V gene are ENHRY and SYGVKD. CDR3 coding DNA: TGTGCCATCAGTGAGTCGACACAGGGAAACACCGGGGAGCTGTTTTTT. Its protein product is CAISESTQGNTGELFF.

As regards this clone: The same CDR3 can be traced to other DNA sequences in this sample. The chain couples TRBV7-3 to TRBJ1-1, with D unresolved. CDR1 is SGHTA, CDR2 FQGTGA, per germline. This CDR3 region has 13 residues. V gave up 2 bases and J gave up 1 base, with 5 bases separating them. CDR3 region: CASSLGQNTEAFF. CDR3 nucleotides: TGTGCCAGCAGCTTAGGGCAGAACACTGAAGCTTTCTTT.

This clone was observed a handful of times. The genes are TRBV3-1 (or the pseudogene TRBV3-2) and TRBJ1-2; 7 bases fit TRBD1. Germline assignment: CDR1 LGHDT and CDR2 YNNKEL (reference sequence). The J segment lost 4 bases and the V segment lost 0 bases, leaving 8 bases of the junction unmatched. The length of the CDR3 is 16 residues. The CDR3 loop is CASSQDMTGISYGYTF. The CDR3 bases are TGTGCCAGCAGCCAAGATATGACAGGGATCAGCTATGGCTACACCTTC.

This sequence joins TRBV30 and TRBJ1-2, with D uncertain. The V end was cut by 1 base, the J end by 2 bases, with 2 bases between. The CDR3 runs to 11 residues. Germline V gives CDR1 GTSNPN, CDR2 SVGIG (reference sequence). The CDR3 here is CAWSANYGYTF. The CDR3 DNA reads as TGTGCCTGGAGTGCGAACTATGGCTACACCTTC.

This clone was recorded once. The gene calls are TRBV19 and TRBJ1-2, with 9 nucleotides matching TRBD1. Trimming removed 4 bases from V and 1 base from J; junction bases left unmatched: 4. The CDR3 consists of 15 residues. Germline CDR1 reads LNHDA; CDR2 reads SQIVND (reference sequence). CDR3 sequence reads: CASSKGQGHNYGYTF. CDR3 nucleotide sequence: TGTGCCAGTAGTAAGGGACAGGGTCATAACTATGGCTACACCTTC.

The chain employs TRBV6-7 and TRBJ1-5, with 8 bases identical to TRBD1. TRBV6-7 is classed as an ORF, of uncertain function. The CDR3 contains 15 residues. The J segment lost 2 bases and the V segment lost 6 bases, leaving 6 bases of the junction unmatched. In DNA form, the CDR3 reads TGTGCCAGCAGCCGACAGGGGAGGTGCAATCAGCCCCAGCATTTT. It yields the protein CASSRQGRCNQPQHF.

This clone was counted at least ten times. CDR3 bases: TGTGCCAGTAGTATTAACTTTAGCAATCAGCCCCAGCATTTT. Protein product: CASSINFSNQPQHF. The V and J genes are TRBV19 and TRBJ1-5; D is unclear. Germline lookup yields CDR1 LNHDA and CDR2 SQIVND (reference sequence). The CDR3 spans 14 residues. Trimming removed 3 bases at V and 0 bases at J, with 6 bases between.

The J gene is TRBJ1-2, the V gene TRBV7-2; TRBD1 matches at 9 bases. The germline V gene has CDR1 SGHTA and CDR2 FQGNSA. The CDR3 runs 13 residues. After removal of 5 bases from V and 4 bases from J, the junction contained 2 bases not matched to a gene. CDR3: CASSQQGAYGYTF. The CDR3 nucleotides read TGTGCCAGCAGCCAACAGGGGGCCTATGGCTACACCTTC. The complete variable domain, with remaining parts taken from reference TRBV7-2 and TRBJ1-2, reads GAGVSQSPSNKVTEKGKDVELRCDPISGHTALYWYRQSLGQGLEFLIYFQGNSAPDKSGLPSDRFSAERTGGSVSTLTIQRTQQEDSAVYLCASSQQGAYGYTFGSGTRLTVV.

The chain carries TRBV7-8 and TRBJ1-1; 10 bases agree with TRBD1. The CDR3 extends over 17 amino acids. Trimming cost V 5 bases and J 0 bases; bases outside gene matches: 9. Per the germline V gene, CDR1 is SGHVS and CDR2 is FQNEAQ. The CDR3: CASSPRQGASMNTEAFF. The CDR3 DNA follows: TGTGCCAGCAGCCCCCGACAGGGGGCAAGTATGAACACTGAAGCTTTCTTT.

This clone is a singleton in its sample. V usage is TRBV7-2 and J usage is TRBJ2-5, with 7 positions matching TRBD1. CDR1 is SGHTA, CDR2 FQGNSA, per germline. The trim removed 3 bases at V and 5 bases at J, leaving 3 bases unmatched. CDR3 size: 13 residues. CDR3 amino acids: CASSFRGWETQYF. CDR3 nucleotides: TGTGCCAGCAGCTTCAGGGGGTGGGAGACCCAGTACTTC.

For this clone: The germline gene is not matched at one end of the junction; a read error may be the cause. The chain is built from TRBV7-7 and TRBJ2-3; 10 nucleotides match TRBD2. The CDR3 has 15 residues. From germline, CDR1 is SSHAT and CDR2 FNYEAQ (reference sequence). CDR3 nucleotides: TGTGCTAGCAGCCCAGGACTAGCGGAGGGAGATACGCAGTATTTT. It is translated as CASSPGLAEGDTQYF.

The chain recombines TRBV24-1 with TRBJ2-3; 9 bases are a match to TRBD2. The V gene's germline CDR1 is KGHDR and CDR2 SFDVKD. CDR3 length: 17 residues. V lost 1 base, J lost 1 base, and 5 bases stayed unmatched. The CDR3 sequence: CATSDLPSGARTDTQYF. DNA for the CDR3: TGTGCCACCAGTGATTTACCTAGCGGGGCCCGCACAGATACGCAGTATTTT.

The chain links TRBV28 to TRBJ2-1, with D possibly being TRBD1 (6 bases). Germline V gene sequence: CDR1 MDHEN, CDR2 SYDVKM. Trimming took 3 bases from V and 10 from J, leaving 16 bases between them. The CDR3 has 14 residues. The CDR3 nucleotides read TGTGCCAGCAGTTTGGATAGGCAGGGGATCGAGCAGTTCTTC. As protein: CASSLDRQGIEQFF.

This sequence joins TRBV12-3 or TRBV12-4 and TRBJ1-2; D not certain. Trimming left V 0 bases short and J 4 bases short, with 6 bases between. CDR3 length: 13 amino acids. The CDR3 sequence is CASSLADTYGYTF. Written as DNA, the CDR3 is TGTGCCAGCAGTTTAGCTGACACCTATGGCTACACCTTC.

This clone was detected only once. CDR3 nucleotide sequence: TGTGCCAGCAGTGGAGGAACTAGCGGGAAGGCAGATACGCAGTATTTT. It is translated as CASSGGTSGKADTQYF. The rearrangement joins TRBV6-1 to TRBJ2-3, with TRBD2 identical over 10 bases. CDR3 size: 16 residues. Germline CDR1 reads MNHNS; CDR2 reads SASEGT. After removal of 4 bases from V and 4 bases from J, the junction contained 8 bases not matched to a gene.

The gene calls are TRBV2 and TRBJ1-5; 8 bases fit TRBD1. Germline V gene data show CDR1 as SNHLY and CDR2 as FYNNEI. The trim removed 6 bases at V and 4 bases at J, leaving 5 bases unmatched. This CDR3 is built from 14 residues. DNA of the CDR3: TGTGCCAGCAGAAGGGGACAGGTAAATCAGCCCCAGCATTTT. As protein: CASRRGQVNQPQHF.

This chain joins TRBV14 and TRBJ2-5; D is unclear. The CDR3 totals 13 residues. The ends were cut back, 4 bases at V and 7 bases at J, with 13 bases in the middle. Germline V gene sequence: CDR1 SGHDN, CDR2 FVKESK. CDR3 nucleotides: TGTGCCAGCAGCCGATCAGGTTCCGGGACCCAGTACTTC. It translates to CASSRSGSGTQYF.

Comments on this clone: An end of the junction differs from the germline gene, which may be a read error. The chain recombines TRBV6-1 with TRBJ2-3, with 10 bases that match TRBD2. This CDR3 is 14 amino acids long. CDR1 and CDR2 (germline): MNHNS, SASEGT. CDR3 DNA sequence: TGTGCCAGCAATGAAGCGGGGGGGCGTGATACGCAGTATTTT. The encoded protein is CASNEAGGRDTQYF.

The rearrangement uses TRBV7-2 and TRBJ2-5; 7 bases are a match to TRBD2. After removal of 4 bases from V and 4 bases from J, the junction contained 3 bases not matched to a gene. The CDR3 totals 13 residues. The germline CDR1 and CDR2 sequences are SGHTA and FQGNSA. The CDR3 loop is CASSSSGGETQYF. In DNA form, the CDR3 reads TGTGCCAGCAGCTCGTCGGGAGGAGAGACCCAGTACTTC. Full variable domain (outside the CDR3, taken from reference TRBV7-2 and TRBJ2-5): GAGVSQSPSNKVTEKGKDVELRCDPISGHTALYWYRQSLGQGLEFLIYFQGNSAPDKSGLPSDRFSAERTGGSVSTLTIQRTQQEDSAVYLCASSSSGGETQYFGPGTRLLVL.